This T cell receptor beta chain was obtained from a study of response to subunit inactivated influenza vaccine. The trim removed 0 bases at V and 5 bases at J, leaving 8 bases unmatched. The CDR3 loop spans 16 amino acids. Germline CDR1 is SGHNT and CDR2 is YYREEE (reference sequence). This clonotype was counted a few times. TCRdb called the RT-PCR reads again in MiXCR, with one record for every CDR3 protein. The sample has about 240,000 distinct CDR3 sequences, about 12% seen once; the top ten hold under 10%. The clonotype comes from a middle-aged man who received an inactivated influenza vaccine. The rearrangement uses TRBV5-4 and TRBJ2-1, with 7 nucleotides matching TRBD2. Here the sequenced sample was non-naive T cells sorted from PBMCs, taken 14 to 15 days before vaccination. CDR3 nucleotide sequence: TGTGCCAGCAGCTTGGACCCAGCGGGAAGGCACAATGAGCAGTTCTTC. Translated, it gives CASSLDPAGRHNEQFF.